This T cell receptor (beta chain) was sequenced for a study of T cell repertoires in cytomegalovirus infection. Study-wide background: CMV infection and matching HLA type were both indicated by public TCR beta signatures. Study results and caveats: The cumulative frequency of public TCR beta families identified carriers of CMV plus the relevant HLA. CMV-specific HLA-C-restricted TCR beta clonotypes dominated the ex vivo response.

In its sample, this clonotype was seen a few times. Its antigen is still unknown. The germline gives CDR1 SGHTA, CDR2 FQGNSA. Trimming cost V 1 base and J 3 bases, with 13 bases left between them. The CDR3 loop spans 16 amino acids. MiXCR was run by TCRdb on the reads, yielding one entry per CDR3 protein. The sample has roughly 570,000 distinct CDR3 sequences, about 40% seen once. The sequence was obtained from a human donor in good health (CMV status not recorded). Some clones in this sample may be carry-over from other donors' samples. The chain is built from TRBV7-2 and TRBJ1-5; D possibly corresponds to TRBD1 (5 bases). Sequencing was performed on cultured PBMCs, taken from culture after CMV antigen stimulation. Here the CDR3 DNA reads TGTGCCAGCAGCTTAGGGAGCGACAGATACAATCAGCCCCAGCATTTT. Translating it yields CASSLGSDRYNQPQHF.